The clone carrying this TCR beta chain was counted a few times. The antigen is undetermined. A much larger clonotype is one base distant, so this may be a read error. V shed 4 bases and J shed 4 bases, with 17 bases lying between them. Germline lookup yields CDR1 SGHRS and CDR2 YFSETQ. CDR3 length equals 16 residues. The data stem from a study of T cells in Graves' hyperthyroidism and ophthalmopathy. Study context: Any treatment followed the collection of peripheral blood at initial diagnosis.

Study-level points and caveats: Blood also showed most of the thyroid clonotypes that were expanded above 0.001.

The CDR3 regions of TCR beta were amplified from RNA transcripts. The HTBI set primed first-round TCR CDR3 RT-PCR. TCRdb redid the calling of the multiplex PCR reads with MiXCR, one entry per CDR3 protein. The sample lists 350,000 to 450,000 distinct CDR3 sequences, over 11% occurring once. The sample comprised blood. The rearrangement uses TRBV5-1 and TRBJ2-2, with D perhaps TRBD2 (6 bases). The sequence derives from a woman aged 55-70 years with Graves' hyperthyroidism. The CDR3 reads CASSKREVGGTGELFF. DNA for the CDR3: TGCGCCAGCAGCAAGAGGGAAGTGGGAGGCACCGGGGAGCTGTTTTTT.